Listed below are T cell receptor beta chains from one sample, sequenced in a study of shared clonotypes between healthy human individuals. TCRdb's copy holds only in-frame clones and misses some; the assay was immunoSEQ multiplex PCR. Of about a million clones listed, about three quarters were seen once; the top ten hold approximately 1.5%. The sample consisted of memory CD4+ T cells sorted from blood. The receptors here all came from a man younger than 30 in good health. CDR3s include the opening cysteine and the closing phenylalanine or tryptophan. D genes are given only for firm matches. The size entry is marked missing in some rows and otherwise reads once, few, many or a size class.

v_call: TRBV5-6; d_call: .; j_call: TRBJ2-5; clone_size: .; cdr3_aa: CASSSRETQYF; cdr3_nt: TGTGCCAGCAGCTCGCGGGAGACCCAGTACTTC
v_call: TRBV7-9; d_call: TRBD1; j_call: TRBJ1-6; clone_size: .; cdr3_aa: CASSSDRASSPLHF; cdr3_nt: TGTGCCAGCAGCTCGGACAGGGCTAGTTCACCCCTCCACTTT
v_call: TRBV11-2; d_call: .; j_call: TRBJ1-1; clone_size: .; cdr3_aa: CASSLIEGPGFF; cdr3_nt: TGTGCCAGCAGCTTAATAGAGGGGCCAGGTTTCTTT
v_call: TRBV29-1; d_call: .; j_call: TRBJ1-2; clone_size: few; cdr3_aa: CSVENRDPYGYTF; cdr3_nt: TGCAGCGTTGAAAACAGGGACCCCTATGGCTACACCTTC
v_call: TRBV5-6; d_call: TRBD1; j_call: TRBJ1-5; clone_size: .; cdr3_aa: CASSTRQGDQPQHF; cdr3_nt: TGTGCCAGCAGCACGCGACAGGGAGATCAGCCCCAGCATTTT
v_call: TRBV10-2; d_call: .; j_call: TRBJ2-7; clone_size: once; cdr3_aa: CASSERLIYEGQYF; cdr3_nt: TGCGCCAGCAGCGAAAGACTTATTTACGAAGGGCAGTACTTC
v_call: TRBV9; d_call: TRBD2; j_call: TRBJ2-1; clone_size: .; cdr3_aa: CASSVLSGSWNEQFF; cdr3_nt: TGTGCCAGCAGCGTACTGAGCGGGAGTTGGAATGAGCAGTTCTTC
v_call: TRBV28; d_call: .; j_call: TRBJ2-3; clone_size: .; cdr3_aa: CASSQGVDTQYF; cdr3_nt: TGTGCCAGCAGTCAAGGGGTAGATACGCAGTATTTT
v_call: TRBV5-6; d_call: TRBD2; j_call: TRBJ2-5; clone_size: .; cdr3_aa: CASSPEGLAGGYVQETQYF; cdr3_nt: TGTGCCAGCAGCCCGGAGGGACTAGCGGGGGGATACGTCCAAGAGACCCAGTACTTC
v_call: TRBV5-1; d_call: TRBD2; j_call: TRBJ2-3; clone_size: few; cdr3_aa: CASSQTSGGTRFDTQYF; cdr3_nt: TGCGCCAGCAGCCAGACTAGCGGGGGCACTCGTTTTGATACGCAGTATTTT
v_call: TRBV28; d_call: .; j_call: TRBJ1-2; clone_size: .; cdr3_aa: CASSEGDGHLNYGYTF; cdr3_nt: TGTGCCAGCAGCGAAGGTGACGGACACCTTAACTATGGCTACACCTTC
v_call: TRBV5-4; d_call: TRBD2; j_call: TRBJ2-5; clone_size: .; cdr3_aa: CAMGELAGQETQYF; cdr3_nt: TGTGCCATGGGGGAACTAGCGGGACAAGAGACCCAGTACTTC
v_call: TRBV6-5; d_call: TRBD1; j_call: TRBJ1-5; clone_size: .; cdr3_aa: CASSDTWDRGQHF; cdr3_nt: TGTGCCAGCAGTGACACCTGGGACAGGGGCCAGCATTTT
v_call: TRBV10-3; d_call: .; j_call: TRBJ2-5; clone_size: .; cdr3_aa: CASNRDNQETQYF; cdr3_nt: TGTGCCAGCAACCGGGACAACCAAGAGACCCAGTACTTC
v_call: TRBV6-5; d_call: .; j_call: TRBJ2-1; clone_size: .; cdr3_aa: CASSLAGYYNEQFF; cdr3_nt: TGTGCCAGCAGTCTAGCTGGATATTACAATGAGCAGTTCTTC
v_call: TRBV19; d_call: .; j_call: TRBJ1-5; clone_size: .; cdr3_aa: CATSEGKGQPQHF; cdr3_nt: TGTGCCACCTCAGAAGGGAAGGGTCAGCCCCAGCATTTT
v_call: TRBV9; d_call: .; j_call: TRBJ1-6; clone_size: .; cdr3_aa: CASSGTGSDNSPLHF; cdr3_nt: TGTGCCAGCAGCGGAACAGGGTCCGATAATTCACCCCTCCACTTT
v_call: TRBV15; d_call: .; j_call: TRBJ2-1; clone_size: .; cdr3_aa: CATSSSGTTYNEQFF; cdr3_nt: TGTGCCACCAGCAGTTCCGGGACGACCTACAATGAGCAGTTCTTC
v_call: TRBV27; d_call: .; j_call: TRBJ1-2; clone_size: .; cdr3_aa: CASKRGLNYGYTF; cdr3_nt: TGTGCCAGCAAAAGGGGACTGAACTATGGCTACACCTTC
v_call: TRBV19; d_call: .; j_call: TRBJ2-7; clone_size: .; cdr3_aa: CASSIGREYEQYF; cdr3_nt: TGTGCCAGTAGTATCGGCAGGGAATACGAGCAGTACTTC
v_call: TRBV6-5; d_call: .; j_call: TRBJ2-7; clone_size: .; cdr3_aa: CASSPGGEGGEQYF; cdr3_nt: TGTGCCAGCAGCCCCGGGGGCGAAGGGGGCGAGCAGTACTTC
v_call: TRBV30; d_call: .; j_call: TRBJ1-3; clone_size: .; cdr3_aa: CAWSVQEGNTIYF; cdr3_nt: TGTGCCTGGAGTGTTCAAGAAGGAAACACCATATATTTT
v_call: TRBV5-1; d_call: .; j_call: TRBJ2-1; clone_size: .; cdr3_aa: CASSLGGSSYNEQFF; cdr3_nt: TGCGCCAGCAGCTTGGGGGGAAGCTCCTACAATGAGCAGTTCTTC
v_call: TRBV14; d_call: .; j_call: TRBJ2-3; clone_size: .; cdr3_aa: CASSQDSIVDTQYF; cdr3_nt: TGTGCCAGCAGCCAAGATTCGATTGTTGATACGCAGTATTTT
v_call: TRBV19; d_call: .; j_call: TRBJ2-4; clone_size: .; cdr3_aa: CASSPPGDSLAKNIQYF; cdr3_nt: TGTGCCAGTAGTCCCCCCGGGGACTCTTTAGCCAAAAACATTCAGTACTTC
v_call: TRBV11-2; d_call: .; j_call: TRBJ2-3; clone_size: .; cdr3_aa: CASSVLAMSTDTQYF; cdr3_nt: TGTGCCAGCAGCGTCCTAGCTATGAGCACAGATACGCAGTATTTT
v_call: TRBV4-1; d_call: .; j_call: TRBJ1-1; clone_size: .; cdr3_aa: CASSRGGASYTEAFF; cdr3_nt: TGCGCCAGCAGCCGCGGAGGGGCTTCGTACACTGAAGCTTTCTTT
v_call: TRBV7-3; d_call: .; j_call: TRBJ2-2; clone_size: once; cdr3_aa: CASSLSGGVTGELFF; cdr3_nt: TGTGCCAGCAGCTTAAGTGGGGGAGTCACCGGGGAGCTGTTTTTT
v_call: TRBV5-1; d_call: .; j_call: TRBJ2-2; clone_size: .; cdr3_aa: CASSLIGGNTGELFF; cdr3_nt: TGCGCCAGCAGCTTGATTGGGGGGAACACCGGGGAGCTGTTTTTT
v_call: TRBV11-1; d_call: TRBD1; j_call: TRBJ1-4; clone_size: .; cdr3_aa: CASSSPGQGPDEKLFF; cdr3_nt: TGTGCCAGCAGCTCCCCGGGACAGGGTCCGGATGAAAAACTGTTTTTT
v_call: TRBV5-6; d_call: .; j_call: TRBJ2-2; clone_size: .; cdr3_aa: CASSWGRAGELFF; cdr3_nt: TGTGCCAGCAGTTGGGGGCGTGCCGGGGAGCTGTTTTTT
v_call: TRBV7-2; d_call: TRBD1; j_call: TRBJ1-2; clone_size: .; cdr3_aa: CASSFVGGEVGGYTF; cdr3_nt: TGTGCCAGCAGCTTCGTAGGGGGCGAAGTAGGAGGCTACACCTTC
v_call: TRBV19; d_call: TRBD2; j_call: TRBJ2-1; clone_size: .; cdr3_aa: CASSSTRLAGENEQFF; cdr3_nt: TGTGCCAGTAGTTCCACCCGACTAGCGGGGGAAAATGAGCAGTTCTTC
v_call: TRBV4-1; d_call: .; j_call: TRBJ1-1; clone_size: .; cdr3_aa: CASSQDLGQARAFF; cdr3_nt: TGCGCCAGCAGCCAAGATCTGGGACAAGCCCGAGCTTTCTTT
v_call: TRBV30; d_call: .; j_call: TRBJ2-4; clone_size: .; cdr3_aa: CAWSVAGNIQYF; cdr3_nt: TGTGCCTGGAGTGTGGCAGGGAACATTCAGTACTTC
v_call: TRBV7-2; d_call: TRBD2; j_call: TRBJ2-1; clone_size: .; cdr3_aa: CASSLDLAGGNEQFF; cdr3_nt: TGTGCCAGCAGCTTAGACCTAGCGGGAGGTAATGAGCAGTTCTTC
v_call: TRBV6-1; d_call: TRBD1; j_call: TRBJ1-5; clone_size: once; cdr3_aa: CASSEKGANPQPQHF; cdr3_nt: TGTGCCAGCAGTGAAAAGGGGGCGAATCCCCAGCCCCAGCATTTT
v_call: TRBV7-2; d_call: .; j_call: TRBJ1-2; clone_size: .; cdr3_aa: CASSPEQGAYGYTF; cdr3_nt: TGTGCCAGCAGCCCAGAACAGGGTGCCTATGGCTACACCTTC
v_call: TRBV27; d_call: TRBD1; j_call: TRBJ2-3; clone_size: .; cdr3_aa: CASYRGQGDTQYF; cdr3_nt: TGTGCCAGTTACAGGGGGCAGGGAGATACGCAGTATTTT
v_call: TRBV19; d_call: .; j_call: TRBJ2-7; clone_size: .; cdr3_aa: CASSPRQKGYEQYF; cdr3_nt: TGTGCCAGTAGTCCCCGACAGAAGGGGTACGAGCAGTACTTC
v_call: TRBV10-3; d_call: TRBD1; j_call: TRBJ2-7; clone_size: .; cdr3_aa: CATQQGQGFGEQYF; cdr3_nt: TGTGCCACACAGCAGGGACAGGGCTTTGGCGAGCAGTACTTC
v_call: TRBV2; d_call: .; j_call: TRBJ2-7; clone_size: .; cdr3_aa: CASQDSYEQYF; cdr3_nt: TGTGCCAGTCAGGATTCCTACGAGCAGTACTTC
v_call: TRBV10-3; d_call: .; j_call: TRBJ2-7; clone_size: many; cdr3_aa: CAISEKVYEQYF; cdr3_nt: TGTGCCATCAGTGAAAAGGTTTACGAGCAGTACTTC
v_call: TRBV7-6; d_call: .; j_call: TRBJ2-7; clone_size: .; cdr3_aa: CASSSNPPPGSYEQYF; cdr3_nt: TGTGCCAGCAGCTCTAACCCACCACCAGGTAGCTACGAGCAGTACTTC
v_call: TRBV6-1; d_call: .; j_call: TRBJ1-2; clone_size: .; cdr3_aa: CASSVNHPPPSNYGYTF; cdr3_nt: TGTGCCAGCAGTGTGAATCATCCTCCGCCATCTAACTATGGCTACACCTTC
v_call: TRBV20-1; d_call: .; j_call: TRBJ2-1; clone_size: .; cdr3_aa: CSARPLNEQFF; cdr3_nt: TGCAGTGCTAGACCCCTGAATGAGCAGTTCTTC
v_call: TRBV30; d_call: .; j_call: TRBJ1-2; clone_size: .; cdr3_aa: CAWSMTGYGYTF; cdr3_nt: TGTGCCTGGAGTATGACAGGTTATGGCTACACCTTC
v_call: TRBV7-2; d_call: TRBD2; j_call: TRBJ2-3; clone_size: once; cdr3_aa: CASSLLAASTDTQYF; cdr3_nt: TGTGCCAGCAGCCTGCTAGCGGCCAGCACAGATACGCAGTATTTT
v_call: TRBV2; d_call: .; j_call: TRBJ1-5; clone_size: .; cdr3_aa: CASKTDYSNQPQHF; cdr3_nt: TGTGCCAGCAAGACAGATTATAGCAATCAGCCCCAGCATTTT
v_call: TRBV18; d_call: .; j_call: TRBJ1-4; clone_size: .; cdr3_aa: CASSPDERVKGKLFF; cdr3_nt: TGTGCCAGCTCACCTGACGAGCGTGTGAAGGGAAAACTGTTTTTT